Reported below is one T cell receptor (beta chain). PCR was performed using 60 Vbeta and 13 Jbeta primers. Sequencing used immunoSEQ multiplex PCR; TCRdb keeps in-frame clones, though not all of them. The table shows over 3,500 clones, with over 70% occurring only once. With 6 bases removed from V and 6 bases from J, the gap between germline ends came to 9 bases. CDR1 MNHNY and CDR2 SVGAGI come from the germline V gene (reference sequence). The length of the CDR3 is 12 residues. The source of the sample is a study of cytomegalovirus exposure and HLA in healthy donors. This sequence originates from a woman in her 40s in good health and CMV-seropositive. The source material was PBMCs. The J gene is TRBJ2-1, the V gene TRBV6-6; D is ambiguous. CDR3 in amino acids: CASSPQFNEQFF. In DNA form, the CDR3 reads TGTGCCAGCAGCCCACAGTTCAATGAGCAGTTCTTC.